These 13 T cell receptor beta chains share one sample of origin, sequenced in a study of T-cell reconstitution after alpha-beta-depleted transplantation in children. Unique molecular identifiers were used to barcode this TCRbeta library. TCRdb reprocessed the PCR reads via MiXCR and lists one record per CDR3 protein. The data show fewer than 700,000 distinct CDR3 sequences, 13% seen once. The source material was PBMCs, mostly from graft donor cells, sampled 360 days after TCRalphabeta/CD19-depleted stem cell transplant. These receptor sequences come from a male patient younger than 18 who had a stem cell transplant for acute myeloid leukemia, so the T cells may come from the graft donor.

The chain links TRBV29-1 to TRBJ2-7, with TRBD2 matching over 10 bases. From germline, CDR1 is SQVTM and CDR2 ANQGSEA. This CDR3 comprises 13 residues. The J segment lost 10 bases and the V segment lost 0 bases, leaving 6 bases of the junction unmatched. CDR3 sequence reads: CSVEDPTSGIQYF. In DNA, the CDR3 is TGCAGCGTTGAAGATCCCACTAGCGGGATCCAGTACTTC.

This clonotype was seen a few times. The chain combines TRBV4-2 with TRBJ1-1, with unresolved D. CDR3 length: 15 residues. The germline V gene encodes CDR1 LGHNA and CDR2 YNFKEQ. V shed 4 bases and J shed 1 base, with 13 bases lying between them. The CDR3 DNA follows: TGTGCCAGCAGCCCGTTCCCCGCCCAGAACACTGAAGCTTTCTTT. Translating gives CASSPFPAQNTEAFF.

The chain couples TRBV29-1 to TRBJ2-7; the match to TRBD1 covers 9 bases. Germline CDR1 and CDR2: SQVTM and ANQGSEA. The CDR3 sequence is 14 residues long. J gave up 7 bases and V 5 bases, and 12 bases lay outside the gene matches. Here the CDR3 reads CSVRAGTGSSEQYF. CDR3 nucleotide sequence: TGCAGCGTTCGGGCCGGGACAGGGTCGAGTGAGCAGTACTTC.

The chain combines TRBV5-1 with TRBJ2-5, with no clear D. Germline V lookup: CDR1 SGHRS, CDR2 YFSETQ. The CDR3 extends over 15 amino acids. V lost 0 bases and J 5 bases, leaving 14 bases between the germline ends. This CDR3 is CASSLEQPLGETQYF. The CDR3 DNA sequence: TGCGCCAGCAGCTTGGAACAGCCCCTCGGGGAGACCCAGTACTTC.

The CDR3 loop reads CASSYGALEVYEQYF. In DNA form, the CDR3 reads TGTGCCAGCAGTTATGGAGCGCTGGAGGTCTACGAGCAGTACTTC. This rearrangement joins TRBV6-5 to TRBJ2-7, with TRBD2 as a possible D gene (5 bases). V was cut by 3 bases and J by 3 bases, with 15 bases left in between. CDR1 and CDR2 from the germline V gene are MNHEY and SVGAGI. This CDR3 has 15 residues.

This clonotype was seen more than once but under ten times. The chain has TRBV12-3 or TRBV12-4 and TRBJ1-5, with a tentative D call TRBD1 (5 bases). The germline V and J ends were trimmed by 3 bases and 2 bases, with 17 bases remaining between them. The CDR3 consists of 17 residues. CDR3 bases: TGTGCCAGCAGTTTCCTCCCCAGCGACAGCGGCAATCAGCCCCAGCATTTT. It is translated as CASSFLPSDSGNQPQHF.

This clonotype has at least ten counts. The chain has TRBV5-6 and TRBJ2-1; TRBD2 agrees at 11 bases. CDR1 and CDR2 (germline): SGHDT, YYEEEE. The CDR3 spans 15 residues. The V gene end was trimmed by 4 bases and the J gene end by 7 bases; junction bases not matched to a gene: 7. CDR3 region: CASSQFRLAGNEQFF. The CDR3 bases are TGTGCCAGCAGCCAATTTAGACTAGCGGGGAATGAGCAGTTCTTC.

This chain links TRBV10-3 with TRBJ2-5, with 8 bases identical to TRBD1. The CDR3 is 15 amino acids. Germline CDR1 and CDR2: ENHRY and SYGVKD. With 4 bases clipped from V and 3 bases from J, the junction kept 7 bases outside the gene matches. The CDR3: CAISAPGQAKETQYF. CDR3 DNA: TGTGCCATCAGTGCGCCGGGACAGGCGAAAGAGACCCAGTACTTC.

This clonotype was observed a handful of times. V is TRBV5-1 and J is TRBJ2-7; D remains ambiguous. Per the germline V gene, CDR1 is SGHRS and CDR2 is YFSETQ. The length of the CDR3 is 14 residues. V lost 1 base and J lost 0, with 8 bases in between. The CDR3 region is CASSLTTFSYEQYF. DNA of the CDR3: TGCGCCAGCAGCTTGACGACATTCTCCTACGAGCAGTACTTC. The entire variable domain, with the rest obtained from reference TRBV5-1 and TRBJ2-7, is as follows: KAGVTQTPRYLIKTRGQQVTLSCSPISGHRSVSWYQQTPGQGLQFLFEYFSETQRNKGNFPGRFSGRQFSNSRSEMNVSTLELGDSALYLCASSLTTFSYEQYFGPGTRLTVT.

This clonotype was seen a few times. The chain carries TRBV7-9 and TRBJ2-3, with 14 bases aligning to TRBD2. Looked up from germline, CDR1 is SEHNR and CDR2 is FQNEAQ (reference sequence). V was clipped by 2 bases and J by 5 bases; unmatched bases: 12. There are 19 residues in the CDR3. The CDR3 loop is CASSLRLAGGRGAGDTQYF. CDR3 nucleotides: TGTGCCAGCAGCTTAAGACTAGCGGGAGGGAGAGGGGCCGGAGATACGCAGTATTTT.

The chain joins TRBV19 to TRBJ2-7, with D perhaps being TRBD1 or TRBD2 (5 bases each). The CDR3 runs to 15 residues. V was clipped by 2 bases and J by 7 bases, with 18 bases between them. Germline lookup yields CDR1 LNHDA and CDR2 SQIVND (reference sequence). Here the CDR3 DNA reads TGTGCCAGTAGTATAACTCGGCACGGGGCAGAGGAGCAGTACTTC. Protein product: CASSITRHGAEEQYF. Filled out from reference TRBV19 and TRBJ2-7, the complete variable domain reads DGGITQSPKYLFRKEGQNVTLSCEQNLNHDAMYWYRQDPGQGLRLIYYSQIVNDFQKGDIAEGYSVSREKKESFPLTVTSAQKNPTAFYLCASSITRHGAEEQYFGPGTRLTVT.

This clonotype was picked up a small number of times. The J gene is TRBJ1-6, the V gene TRBV25-1, with a tentative D call TRBD1 (5 bases). Trimming cost V 3 bases and J 9 bases, with 15 bases left between them. Germline CDR1 MGHDK, CDR2 SYGVNS. The CDR3 is 15 residues long. CDR3: CASSDPLGDGSPLHF. CDR3 DNA: TGTGCCAGCAGTGACCCTCTAGGGGACGGTTCACCCCTCCACTTT.

The V and J genes are TRBV29-1 and TRBJ1-5; 7 positions match TRBD1. The J segment lost 1 base and the V segment lost 5 bases, leaving 5 bases of the junction unmatched. Germline V gene lookup returns CDR1 SQVTM and CDR2 ANQGSEA. This CDR3 is 14 amino acids long. In nucleotides, the CDR3 is TGCAGCGTTTGGGGAGGGGGCAGCAATCAGCCCCAGCATTTT. Its protein is CSVWGGGSNQPQHF.